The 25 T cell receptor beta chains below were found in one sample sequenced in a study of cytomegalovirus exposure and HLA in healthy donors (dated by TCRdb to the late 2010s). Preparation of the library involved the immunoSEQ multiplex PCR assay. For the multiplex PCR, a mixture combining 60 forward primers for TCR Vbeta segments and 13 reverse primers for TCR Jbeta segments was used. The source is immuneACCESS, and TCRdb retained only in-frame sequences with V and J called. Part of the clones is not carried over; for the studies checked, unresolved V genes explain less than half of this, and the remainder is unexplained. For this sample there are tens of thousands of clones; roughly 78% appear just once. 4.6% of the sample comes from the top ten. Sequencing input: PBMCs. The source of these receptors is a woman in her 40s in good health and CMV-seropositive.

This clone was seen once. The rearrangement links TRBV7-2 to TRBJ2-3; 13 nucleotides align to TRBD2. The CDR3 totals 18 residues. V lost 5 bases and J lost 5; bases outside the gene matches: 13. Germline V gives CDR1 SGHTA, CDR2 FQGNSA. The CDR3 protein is CASSQTGLAGIKGDTQYF. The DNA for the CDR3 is TGTGCCAGCAGCCAAACGGGACTAGCGGGAATCAAAGGAGATACGCAGTATTTT.

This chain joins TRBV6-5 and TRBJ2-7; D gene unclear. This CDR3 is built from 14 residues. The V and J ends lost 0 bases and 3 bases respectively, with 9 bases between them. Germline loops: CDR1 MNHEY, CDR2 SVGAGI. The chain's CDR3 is CASSYSENSYEQYF. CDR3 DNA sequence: TGTGCCAGCAGTTACTCGGAGAATAGCTACGAGCAGTACTTC.

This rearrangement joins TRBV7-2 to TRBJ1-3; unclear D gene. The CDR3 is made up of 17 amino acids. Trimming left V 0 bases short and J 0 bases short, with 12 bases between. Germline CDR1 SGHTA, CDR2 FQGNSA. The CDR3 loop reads CASSLARGASSGNTIYF. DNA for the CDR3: TGTGCCAGCAGCTTAGCGCGAGGAGCAAGCTCTGGAAACACCATATATTTT.

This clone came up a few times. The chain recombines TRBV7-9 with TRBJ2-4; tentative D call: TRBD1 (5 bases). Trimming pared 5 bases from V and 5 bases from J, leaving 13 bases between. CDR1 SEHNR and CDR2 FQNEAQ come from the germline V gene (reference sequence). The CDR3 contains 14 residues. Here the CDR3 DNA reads TGTGCCAGCAGCGTAAGACAGCCTCAAAACATTCAGTACTTC. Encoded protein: CASSVRQPQNIQYF. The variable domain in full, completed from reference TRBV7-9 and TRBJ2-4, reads DTGVSQNPRHKITKRGQNVTFRCDPISEHNRLYWYRQTLGQGPEFLTYFQNEAQLEKSRLLSDRFSAERPKGSFSTLEIQRTEQGDSAMYLCASSVRQPQNIQYFGAGTRLSVL.

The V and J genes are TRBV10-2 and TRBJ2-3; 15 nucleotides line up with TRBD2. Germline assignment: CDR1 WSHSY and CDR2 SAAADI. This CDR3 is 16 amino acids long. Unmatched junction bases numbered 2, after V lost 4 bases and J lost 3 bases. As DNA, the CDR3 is TGCGCCAGCAGTGGGGGACTAGCGGGAGGAACAGATACGCAGTATTTT. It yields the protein CASSGGLAGGTDTQYF.

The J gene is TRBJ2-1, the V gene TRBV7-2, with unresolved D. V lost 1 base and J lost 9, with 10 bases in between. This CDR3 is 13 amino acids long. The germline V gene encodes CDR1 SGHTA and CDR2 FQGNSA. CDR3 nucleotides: TGTGCCAGCAGCTTAGTTCGAATCGGTGAGCAGTTCTTC. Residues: CASSLVRIGEQFF. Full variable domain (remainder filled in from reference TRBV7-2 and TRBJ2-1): GAGVSQSPSNKVTEKGKDVELRCDPISGHTALYWYRQSLGQGLEFLIYFQGNSAPDKSGLPSDRFSAERTGGSVSTLTIQRTQQEDSAVYLCASSLVRIGEQFFGPGTRLTVL.

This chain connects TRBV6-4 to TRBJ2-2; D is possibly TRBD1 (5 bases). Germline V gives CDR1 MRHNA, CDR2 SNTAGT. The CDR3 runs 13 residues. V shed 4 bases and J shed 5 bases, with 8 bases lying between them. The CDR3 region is CASSGQGTGELFF. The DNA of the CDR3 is TGTGCCAGCAGTGGTCAGGGAACCGGGGAGCTGTTTTTT.

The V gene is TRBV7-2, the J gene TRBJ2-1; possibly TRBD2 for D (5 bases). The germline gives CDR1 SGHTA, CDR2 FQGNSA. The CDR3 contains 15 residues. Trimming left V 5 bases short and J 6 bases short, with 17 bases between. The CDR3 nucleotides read TGTGCCAGCAGCCTTGATAGAGGGTGGGGCAATGAGCAGTTCTTC. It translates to CASSLDRGWGNEQFF.

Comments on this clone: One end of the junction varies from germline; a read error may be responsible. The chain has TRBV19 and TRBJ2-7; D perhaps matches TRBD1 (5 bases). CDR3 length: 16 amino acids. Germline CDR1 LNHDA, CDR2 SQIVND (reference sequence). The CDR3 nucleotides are TGTGCCAGTAGTATAGCGTGGCAGGGCACCTCCCACGAGCAGTACTTC. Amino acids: CASSIAWQGTSHEQYF.

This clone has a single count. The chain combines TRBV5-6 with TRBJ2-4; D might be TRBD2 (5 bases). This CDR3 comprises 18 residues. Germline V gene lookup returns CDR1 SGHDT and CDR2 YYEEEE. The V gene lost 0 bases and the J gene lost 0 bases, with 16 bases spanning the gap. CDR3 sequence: CASSLAGHEREAKNIQYF. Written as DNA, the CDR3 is TGTGCCAGCAGCTTGGCCGGGCATGAGAGGGAAGCCAAAAACATTCAGTACTTC. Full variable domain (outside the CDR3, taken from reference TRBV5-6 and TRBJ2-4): DAGVTQSPTHLIKTRGQQVTLRCSPKSGHDTVSWYQQALGQGPQFIFQYYEEEERQRGNFPDRFSGHQFPNYSSELNVNALLLGDSALYLCASSLAGHEREAKNIQYFGAGTRLSVL.

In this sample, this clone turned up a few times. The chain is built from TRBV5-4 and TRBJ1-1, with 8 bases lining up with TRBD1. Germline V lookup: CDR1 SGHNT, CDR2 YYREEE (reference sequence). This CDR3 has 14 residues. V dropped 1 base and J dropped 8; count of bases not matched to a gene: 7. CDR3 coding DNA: TGTGCCAGCAGCTTGTACAGGGGGGCGGAAGAAGCTTTCTTT. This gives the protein CASSLYRGAEEAFF.

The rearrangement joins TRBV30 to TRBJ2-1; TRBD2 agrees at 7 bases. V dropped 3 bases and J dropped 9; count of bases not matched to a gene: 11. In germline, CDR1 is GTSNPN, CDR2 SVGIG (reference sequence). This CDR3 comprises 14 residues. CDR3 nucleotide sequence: TGTGCCTGGAGGAGAGGAGCGGGAACCCCTGAGCAGTTCTTC. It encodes CAWRRGAGTPEQFF.

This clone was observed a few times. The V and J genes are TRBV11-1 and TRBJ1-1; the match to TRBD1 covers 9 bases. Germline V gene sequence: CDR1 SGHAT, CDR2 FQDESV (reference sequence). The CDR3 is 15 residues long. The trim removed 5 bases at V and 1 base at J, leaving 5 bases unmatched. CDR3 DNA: TGTGCCAGCAGCCCCCGACAGGGGGGGAACACTGAAGCTTTCTTT. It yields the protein CASSPRQGGNTEAFF.

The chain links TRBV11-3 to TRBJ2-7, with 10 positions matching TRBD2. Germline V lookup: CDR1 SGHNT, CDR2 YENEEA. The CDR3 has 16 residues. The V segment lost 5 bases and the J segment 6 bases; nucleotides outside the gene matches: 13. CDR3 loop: CASSNPTGLAGVEQYF. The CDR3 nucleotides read TGTGCCAGCAGCAACCCCACGGGGCTAGCGGGAGTCGAGCAGTACTTC.

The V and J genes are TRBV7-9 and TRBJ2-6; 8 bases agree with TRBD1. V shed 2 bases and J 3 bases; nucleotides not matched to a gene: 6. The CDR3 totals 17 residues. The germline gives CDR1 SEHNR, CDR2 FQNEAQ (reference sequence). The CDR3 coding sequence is TGTGCCAGCAGCTTATACCAGGGGGCGCTTGGGGCCAACGTCCTGACTTTC. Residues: CASSLYQGALGANVLTF.

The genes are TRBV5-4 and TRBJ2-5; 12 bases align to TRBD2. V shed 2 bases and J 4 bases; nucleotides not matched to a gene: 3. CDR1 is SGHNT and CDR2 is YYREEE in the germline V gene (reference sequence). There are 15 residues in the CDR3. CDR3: CASSFRLAGAETQYF. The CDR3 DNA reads TGTGCCAGCAGCTTCCGACTAGCGGGAGCAGAGACCCAGTACTTC.

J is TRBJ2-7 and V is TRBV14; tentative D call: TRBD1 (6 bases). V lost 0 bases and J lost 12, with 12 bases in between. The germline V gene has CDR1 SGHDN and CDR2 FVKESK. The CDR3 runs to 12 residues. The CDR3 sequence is CASSQEGARVYF. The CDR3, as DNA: TGTGCCAGCAGCCAAGAGGGGGCCAGGGTGTACTTC.

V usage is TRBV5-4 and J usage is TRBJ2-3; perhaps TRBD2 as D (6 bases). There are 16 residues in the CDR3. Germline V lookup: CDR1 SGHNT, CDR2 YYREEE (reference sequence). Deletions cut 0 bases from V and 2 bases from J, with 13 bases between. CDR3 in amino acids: CASSLGGEWYTDTQYF. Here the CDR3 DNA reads TGTGCCAGCAGCTTGGGGGGGGAGTGGTACACAGATACGCAGTATTTT.

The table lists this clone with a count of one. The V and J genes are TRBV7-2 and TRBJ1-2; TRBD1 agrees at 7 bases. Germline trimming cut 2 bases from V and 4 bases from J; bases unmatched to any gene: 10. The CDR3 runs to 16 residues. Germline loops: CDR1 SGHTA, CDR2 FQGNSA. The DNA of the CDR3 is TGTGCCAGCAGCTTACCCGACAGGGAACGGGTCTATGGCTACACCTTC. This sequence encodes CASSLPDRERVYGYTF. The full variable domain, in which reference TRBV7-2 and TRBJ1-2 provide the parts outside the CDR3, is GAGVSQSPSNKVTEKGKDVELRCDPISGHTALYWYRQSLGQGLEFLIYFQGNSAPDKSGLPSDRFSAERTGGSVSTLTIQRTQQEDSAVYLCASSLPDRERVYGYTFGSGTRLTVV.

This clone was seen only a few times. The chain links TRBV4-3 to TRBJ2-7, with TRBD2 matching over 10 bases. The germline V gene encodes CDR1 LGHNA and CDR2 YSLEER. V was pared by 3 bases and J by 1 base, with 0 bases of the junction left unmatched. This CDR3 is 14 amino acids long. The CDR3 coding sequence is TGCGCCAGCAGCCAGGGACTAGCGTCCTACGAGCAGTACTTC. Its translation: CASSQGLASYEQYF.

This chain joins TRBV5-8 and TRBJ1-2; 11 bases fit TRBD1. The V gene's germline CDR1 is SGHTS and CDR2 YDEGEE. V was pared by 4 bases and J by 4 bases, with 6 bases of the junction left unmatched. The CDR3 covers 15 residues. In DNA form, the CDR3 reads TGTGCCAGCAGCCCCGGGACAGGGGGTTTCTATGGCTACACCTTC. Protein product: CASSPGTGGFYGYTF.

This chain's CDR3 is CASSTGQSGQETQYF. The CDR3 coding sequence is TGCGCCAGCAGCACCGGACAGTCTGGGCAAGAGACCCAGTACTTC. V is TRBV5-1 and J is TRBJ2-5; TRBD1 might be the D (6 bases). V lost 4 bases and J lost 2, with 15 bases in between. The CDR3 runs to 15 residues. CDR1 SGHRS and CDR2 YFSETQ come from the germline V gene. The whole variable domain, remainder taken from reference TRBV5-1 and TRBJ2-5, is KAGVTQTPRYLIKTRGQQVTLSCSPISGHRSVSWYQQTPGQGLQFLFEYFSETQRNKGNFPGRFSGRQFSNSRSEMNVSTLELGDSALYLCASSTGQSGQETQYFGPGTRLLVL.

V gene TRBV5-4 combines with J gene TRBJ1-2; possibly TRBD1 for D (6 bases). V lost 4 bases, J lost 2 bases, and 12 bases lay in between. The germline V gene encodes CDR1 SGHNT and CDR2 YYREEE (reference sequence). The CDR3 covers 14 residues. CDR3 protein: CASSADSLNYGYTF. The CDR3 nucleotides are TGTGCCAGCAGCGCGGACAGCCTAAACTATGGCTACACCTTC.

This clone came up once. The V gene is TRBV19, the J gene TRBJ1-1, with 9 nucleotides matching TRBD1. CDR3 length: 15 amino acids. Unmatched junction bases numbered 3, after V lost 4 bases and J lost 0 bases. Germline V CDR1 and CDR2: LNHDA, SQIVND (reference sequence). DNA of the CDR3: TGTGCCAGTAGTACGTGGACAGGGGTGAACACTGAAGCTTTCTTT. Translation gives CASSTWTGVNTEAFF.

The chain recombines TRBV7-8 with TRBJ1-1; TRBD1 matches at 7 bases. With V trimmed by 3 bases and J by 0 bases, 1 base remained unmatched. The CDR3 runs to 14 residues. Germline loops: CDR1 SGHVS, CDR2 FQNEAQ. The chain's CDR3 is CASSLDRLNTEAFF. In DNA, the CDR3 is TGTGCCAGCAGCTTGGACAGGCTGAACACTGAAGCTTTCTTT.